What follows are 2 T cell receptor beta chains derived from one specimen sequenced in a study of T cells after yellow fever vaccination. Via MiXCR, TCRdb re-called the 5' RACE reads, giving one row per CDR3 protein. The data contain a few hundred thousand distinct CDR3 sequences, 13% of them singletons. The source material was CD4+ T cells sorted from PBMCs, sampled 45 days after the yellow fever booster vaccination. These receptors were obtained from a young man who received the YFV17D yellow fever vaccine.

The rearrangement links TRBV10-3 to TRBJ2-7; D is undetermined. This CDR3 spans 11 amino acids. Germline CDR1 is ENHRY and CDR2 is SYGVKD. V shed 3 bases and J shed 3 bases, with 3 bases lying between them. The chain's CDR3 is CAISDSYEQYF. CDR3 bases: TGTGCCATCAGTGACAGCTACGAGCAGTACTTC.

J is TRBJ2-3 and V is TRBV29-1; 9 bases are a match to TRBD1. Germline CDR1 reads SQVTM; CDR2 reads ANQGSEA. There are 15 residues in the CDR3. J lost 2 bases, V lost 5 bases, and 8 bases had no gene match. DNA of the CDR3: TGCAGCGTTCTGCGGGGACAGGGAATCACAGATACGCAGTATTTT. It specifies CSVLRGQGITDTQYF.